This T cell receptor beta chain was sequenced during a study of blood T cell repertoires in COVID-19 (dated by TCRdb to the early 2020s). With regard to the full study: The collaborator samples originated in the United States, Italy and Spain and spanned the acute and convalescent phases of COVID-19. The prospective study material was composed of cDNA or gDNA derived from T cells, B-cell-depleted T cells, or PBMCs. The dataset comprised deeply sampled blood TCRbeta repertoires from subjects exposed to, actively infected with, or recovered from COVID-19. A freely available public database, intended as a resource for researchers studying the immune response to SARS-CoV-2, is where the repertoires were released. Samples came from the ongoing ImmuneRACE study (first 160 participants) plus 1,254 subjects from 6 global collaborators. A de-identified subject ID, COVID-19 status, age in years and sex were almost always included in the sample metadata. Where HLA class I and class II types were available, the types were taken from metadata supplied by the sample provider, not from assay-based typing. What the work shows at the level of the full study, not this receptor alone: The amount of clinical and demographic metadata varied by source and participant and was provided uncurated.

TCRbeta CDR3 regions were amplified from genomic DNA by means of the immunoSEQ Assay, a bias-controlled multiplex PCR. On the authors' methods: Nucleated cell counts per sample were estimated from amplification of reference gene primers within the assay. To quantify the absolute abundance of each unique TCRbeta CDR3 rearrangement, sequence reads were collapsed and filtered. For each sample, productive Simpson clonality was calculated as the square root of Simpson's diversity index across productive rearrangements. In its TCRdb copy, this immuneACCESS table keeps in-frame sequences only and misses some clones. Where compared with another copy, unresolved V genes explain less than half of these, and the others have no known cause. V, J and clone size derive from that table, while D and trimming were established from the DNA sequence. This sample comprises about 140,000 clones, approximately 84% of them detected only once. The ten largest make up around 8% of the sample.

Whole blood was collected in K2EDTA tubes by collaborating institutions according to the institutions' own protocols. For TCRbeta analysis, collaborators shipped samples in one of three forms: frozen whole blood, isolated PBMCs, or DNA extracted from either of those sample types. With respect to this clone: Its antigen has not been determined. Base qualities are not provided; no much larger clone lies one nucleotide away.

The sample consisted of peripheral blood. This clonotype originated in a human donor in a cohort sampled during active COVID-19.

The DNA reads TGCAGCGTTGAAGATTTCATGGGACAGGACTCCTCTGGAAACACCATATATTTT. This sequence encodes CSVEDFMGQDSSGNTIYF. The chain is assembled from TRBV29-1 and TRBJ1-3; the junction holds 8 bases that match TRBD1. Relative to germline, V is missing 0 bases and J is missing 0 bases, with 10 bases of the junction outside any gene match. CDR1 SQVTM and CDR2 ANQGSEA are derived from the germline V gene. Measured from the cysteine to the phenylalanine, the CDR3 is 18 residues long. The read is trimmed to its CDR3 DNA, 54 bases read in frame from base 1. Full variable domain (CDR3 extended with the reference TRBV29-1 and TRBJ1-3 proteins): SAVISQKPSRDICQRGTSLTIQCQVDSQVTMMFWYRQQPGQSLTLIATANQGSEATYESGFVIDKFPISRPNLTFSTLTVSNMSPEDSSIYLCSVEDFMGQDSSGNTIYFGEGSWLTVV.